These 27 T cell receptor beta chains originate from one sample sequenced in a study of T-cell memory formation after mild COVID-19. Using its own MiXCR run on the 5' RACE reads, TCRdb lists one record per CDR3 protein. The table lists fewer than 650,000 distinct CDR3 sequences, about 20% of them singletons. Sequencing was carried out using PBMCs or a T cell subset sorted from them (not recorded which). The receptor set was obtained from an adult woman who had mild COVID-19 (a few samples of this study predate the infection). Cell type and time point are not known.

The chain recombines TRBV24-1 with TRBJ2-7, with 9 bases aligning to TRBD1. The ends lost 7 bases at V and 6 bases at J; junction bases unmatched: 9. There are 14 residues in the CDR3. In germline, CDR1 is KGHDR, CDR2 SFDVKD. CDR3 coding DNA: TGTGCCACCAGGTCTGGGACAGGGTCGGGCGAGCAGTACTTC. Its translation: CATRSGTGSGEQYF.

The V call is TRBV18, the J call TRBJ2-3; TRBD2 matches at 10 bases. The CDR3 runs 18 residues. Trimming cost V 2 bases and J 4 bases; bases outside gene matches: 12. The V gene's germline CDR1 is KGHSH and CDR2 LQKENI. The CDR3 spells CASSPSSPSGSLPDTQYF. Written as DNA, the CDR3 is TGTGCCAGCTCACCATCTTCTCCTAGCGGGAGTTTGCCAGATACGCAGTATTTT. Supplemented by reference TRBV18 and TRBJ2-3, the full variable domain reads NAGVMQNPRHLVRRRGQEARLRCSPMKGHSHVYWYRQLPEEGLKFMVYLQKENIIDESGMPKERFSAEFPKEGPSILRIQQVVRGDSAAYFCASSPSSPSGSLPDTQYFGPGTRLTVL.

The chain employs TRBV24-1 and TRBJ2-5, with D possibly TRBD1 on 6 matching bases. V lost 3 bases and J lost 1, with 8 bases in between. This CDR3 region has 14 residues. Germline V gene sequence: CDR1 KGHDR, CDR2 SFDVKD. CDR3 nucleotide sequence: TGTGCCACCAGTGATCGGACAGCCCAAGAGACCCAGTACTTC. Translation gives CATSDRTAQETQYF.

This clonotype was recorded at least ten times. The CDR3, as DNA: TGCGCCAGCAGCTTCTCGGCGGGGGGGCCTGCCGGGGAGCTGTTTTTT. Translation: CASSFSAGGPAGELFF. V and J are TRBV5-1 and TRBJ2-2, with 9 bases matching TRBD2. This CDR3 has 16 residues. CDR1 is SGHRS and CDR2 is YFSETQ in the germline V gene. With V trimmed by 2 bases and J by 6 bases, 8 bases remained unmatched.

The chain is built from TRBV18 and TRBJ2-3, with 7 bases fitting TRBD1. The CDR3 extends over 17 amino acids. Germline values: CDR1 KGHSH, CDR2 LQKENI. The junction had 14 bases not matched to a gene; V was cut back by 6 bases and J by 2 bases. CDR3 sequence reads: CASSLRGTAVYTDTQYF. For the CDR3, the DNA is TGTGCCAGCTCGCTAAGAGGGACAGCTGTTTACACAGATACGCAGTATTTT.

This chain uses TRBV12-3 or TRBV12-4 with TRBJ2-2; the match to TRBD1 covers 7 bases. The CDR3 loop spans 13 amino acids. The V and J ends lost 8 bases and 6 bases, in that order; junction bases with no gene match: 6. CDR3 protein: CASLNRGSGELFF. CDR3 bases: TGTGCCAGCCTAAACAGGGGATCCGGGGAGCTGTTTTTT.

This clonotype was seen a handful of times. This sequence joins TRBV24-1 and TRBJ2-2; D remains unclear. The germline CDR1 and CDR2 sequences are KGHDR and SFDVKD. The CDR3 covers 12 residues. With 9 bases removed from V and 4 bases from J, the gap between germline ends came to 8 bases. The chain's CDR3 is CATLDVTGELFF. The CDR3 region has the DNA TGTGCCACCCTGGACGTCACCGGGGAGCTGTTTTTT.

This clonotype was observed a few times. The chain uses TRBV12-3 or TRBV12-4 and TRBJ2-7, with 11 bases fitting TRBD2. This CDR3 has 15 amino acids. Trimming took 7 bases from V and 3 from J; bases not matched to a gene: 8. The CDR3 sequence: CASTPGLAANYEQYF. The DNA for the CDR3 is TGTGCCAGCACCCCGGGACTAGCGGCGAACTACGAGCAGTACTTC.

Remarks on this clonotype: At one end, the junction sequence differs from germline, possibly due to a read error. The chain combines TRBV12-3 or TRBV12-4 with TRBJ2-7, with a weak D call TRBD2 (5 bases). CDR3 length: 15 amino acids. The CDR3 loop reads CASSLSGGPSSEQYF. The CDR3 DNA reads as TGTGCCAGCAGTTTAAGTGGAGGCCCCTCCTCCGAGCAGTACTTC.

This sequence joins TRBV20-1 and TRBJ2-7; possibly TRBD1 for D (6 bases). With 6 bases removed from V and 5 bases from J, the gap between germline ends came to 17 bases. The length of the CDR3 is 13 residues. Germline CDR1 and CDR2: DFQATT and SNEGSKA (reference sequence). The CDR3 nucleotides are TGCAGTGCCACAACAGGGTCCAGCGACGAGCAGTACTTC. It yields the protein CSATTGSSDEQYF.

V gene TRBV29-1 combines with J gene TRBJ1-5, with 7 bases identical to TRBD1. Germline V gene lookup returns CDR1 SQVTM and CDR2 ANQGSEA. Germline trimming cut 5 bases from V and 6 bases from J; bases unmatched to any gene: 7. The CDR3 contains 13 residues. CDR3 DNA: TGCAGCGTTTCTACAGGGGCAGCTCAGCCCCAGCATTTT. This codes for CSVSTGAAQPQHF.

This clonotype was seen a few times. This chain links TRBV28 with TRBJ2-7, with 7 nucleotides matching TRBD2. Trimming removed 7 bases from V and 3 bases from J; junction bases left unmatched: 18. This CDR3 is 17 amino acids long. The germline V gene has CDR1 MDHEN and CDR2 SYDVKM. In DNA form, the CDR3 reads TGTGCCAGCATCCCCGCGCCCGGGGGGAGGGCCCTCTACGAGCAGTACTTC. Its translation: CASIPAPGGRALYEQYF.

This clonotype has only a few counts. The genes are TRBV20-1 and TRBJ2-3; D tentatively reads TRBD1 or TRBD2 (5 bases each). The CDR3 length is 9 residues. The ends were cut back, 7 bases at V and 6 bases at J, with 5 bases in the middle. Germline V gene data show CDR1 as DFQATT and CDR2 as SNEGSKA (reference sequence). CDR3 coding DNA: TGCAGTGGGGGGGATACGCAGTATTTT. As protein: CSGGDTQYF.

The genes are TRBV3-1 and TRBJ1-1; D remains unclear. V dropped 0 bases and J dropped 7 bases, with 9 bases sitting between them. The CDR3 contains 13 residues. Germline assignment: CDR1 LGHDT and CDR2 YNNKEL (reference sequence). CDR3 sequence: CASSQDRYGEAFF. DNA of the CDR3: TGTGCCAGCAGCCAAGACCGATACGGTGAAGCTTTCTTT.

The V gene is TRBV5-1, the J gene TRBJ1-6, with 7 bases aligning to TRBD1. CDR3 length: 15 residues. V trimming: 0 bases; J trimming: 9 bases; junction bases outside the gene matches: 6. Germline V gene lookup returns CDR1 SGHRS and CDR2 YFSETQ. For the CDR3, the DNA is TGCGCCAGCAGCTTGGGGCCGGGACAGACTTCACCCCTCCACTTT. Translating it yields CASSLGPGQTSPLHF.

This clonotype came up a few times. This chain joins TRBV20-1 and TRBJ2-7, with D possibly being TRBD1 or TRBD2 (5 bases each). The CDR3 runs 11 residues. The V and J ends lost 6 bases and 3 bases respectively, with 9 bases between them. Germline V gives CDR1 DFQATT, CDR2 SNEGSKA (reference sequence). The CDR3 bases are TGCAGTGCGGGGACCTTCTACGAGCAGTACTTC. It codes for CSAGTFYEQYF.

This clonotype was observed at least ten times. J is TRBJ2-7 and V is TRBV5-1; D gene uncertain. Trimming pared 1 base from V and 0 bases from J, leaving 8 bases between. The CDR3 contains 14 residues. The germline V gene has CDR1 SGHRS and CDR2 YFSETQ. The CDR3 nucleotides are TGCGCCAGCAGCTTGCAATGGGGCTCCTACGAGCAGTACTTC. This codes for CASSLQWGSYEQYF.

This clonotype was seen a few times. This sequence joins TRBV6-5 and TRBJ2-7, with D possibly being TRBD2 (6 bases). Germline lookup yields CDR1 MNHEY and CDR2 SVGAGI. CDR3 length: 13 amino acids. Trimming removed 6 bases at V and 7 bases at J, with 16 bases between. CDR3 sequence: CASRRPGLAEQYF. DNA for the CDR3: TGTGCCAGCAGGCGACCGGGGCTAGCGGAGCAGTACTTC.

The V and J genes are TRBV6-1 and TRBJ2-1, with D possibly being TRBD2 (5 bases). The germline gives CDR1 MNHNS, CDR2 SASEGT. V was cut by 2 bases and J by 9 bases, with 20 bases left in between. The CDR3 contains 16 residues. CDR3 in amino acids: CASSELIRVGLLEQFF. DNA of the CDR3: TGTGCCAGCAGTGAACTAATTAGGGTTGGACTGCTTGAGCAGTTCTTC.

CDR3 sequence reads: CASSLAGRGSGAFF. CDR3 nucleotides: TGTGCCAGCAGCTTGGCCGGGAGGGGCTCAGGAGCTTTCTTT. The V call is TRBV5-4, the J call TRBJ1-1, with D possibly TRBD1 on 5 matching bases. Trimming shortened V by 0 bases and J by 10 bases, and 16 bases separated the two germline ends. Germline V lookup: CDR1 SGHNT, CDR2 YYREEE (reference sequence). The CDR3 is 14 residues long.

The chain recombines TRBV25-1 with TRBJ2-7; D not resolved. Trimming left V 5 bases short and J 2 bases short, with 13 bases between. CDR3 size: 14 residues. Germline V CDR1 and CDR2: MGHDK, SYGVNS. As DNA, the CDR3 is TGTGCCAGCAGTCGTTACGACCTTCCCTACGAGCAGTACTTC. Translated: CASSRYDLPYEQYF.

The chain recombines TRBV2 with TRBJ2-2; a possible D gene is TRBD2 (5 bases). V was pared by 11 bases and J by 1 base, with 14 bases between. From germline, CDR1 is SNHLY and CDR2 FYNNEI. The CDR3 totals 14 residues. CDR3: CACGMSGNTGELFF. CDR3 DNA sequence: TGTGCCTGCGGTATGAGCGGGAACACCGGGGAGCTGTTTTTT.

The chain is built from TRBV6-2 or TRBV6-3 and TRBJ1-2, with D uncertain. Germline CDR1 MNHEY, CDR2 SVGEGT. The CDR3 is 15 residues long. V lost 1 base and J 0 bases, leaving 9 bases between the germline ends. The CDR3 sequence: CASSYFSLSNYGYTF. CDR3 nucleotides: TGTGCCAGCAGTTACTTTAGCCTGTCTAACTATGGCTACACCTTC.

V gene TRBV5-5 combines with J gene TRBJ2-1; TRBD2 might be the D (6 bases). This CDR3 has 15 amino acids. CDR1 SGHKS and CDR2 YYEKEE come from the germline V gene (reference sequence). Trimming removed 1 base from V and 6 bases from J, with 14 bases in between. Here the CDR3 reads CASSLTRGLINEQFF. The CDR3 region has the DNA TGTGCCAGCAGCTTGACCCGGGGGTTAATCAATGAGCAGTTCTTC.

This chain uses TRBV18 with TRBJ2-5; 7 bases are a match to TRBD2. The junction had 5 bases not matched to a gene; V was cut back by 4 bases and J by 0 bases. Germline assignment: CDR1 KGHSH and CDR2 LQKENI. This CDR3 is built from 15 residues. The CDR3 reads CASSRALADQETQYF. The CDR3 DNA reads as TGTGCCAGCTCACGGGCCCTAGCGGACCAAGAGACCCAGTACTTC.

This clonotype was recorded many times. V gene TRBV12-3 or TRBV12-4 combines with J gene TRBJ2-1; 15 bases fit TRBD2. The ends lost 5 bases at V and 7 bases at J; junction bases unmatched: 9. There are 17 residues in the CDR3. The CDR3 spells CASSPGLAGGPGNEQFF. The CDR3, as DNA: TGTGCCAGCAGTCCAGGACTAGCGGGAGGGCCGGGGAATGAGCAGTTCTTC.

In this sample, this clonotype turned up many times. The CDR3 is CATSGIRDRSDNEQFF. CDR3 coding DNA: TGTGCCACCAGTGGGATCCGGGACAGATCGGACAATGAGCAGTTCTTC. This chain links TRBV24-1 with TRBJ2-1, with 7 bases aligning to TRBD1. Germline V gene sequence: CDR1 KGHDR, CDR2 SFDVKD. This CDR3 contains 16 residues. Trimming took 5 bases from V and 5 from J; bases not matched to a gene: 11.